The present entry profiles one T cell receptor (beta chain) with its context. In germline, CDR1 is MDHEN, CDR2 SYDVKM. The CDR3 spans 17 residues. V lost 9 bases, J lost 0 bases, and 10 bases stayed unmatched. The data were obtained in a study of PD-1 blockade in classical Hodgkin lymphoma. Produced via immunoSEQ multiplex PCR; TCRdb's table is partial and in-frame only. The sample carries about 24,000 clones, 84% recorded once. Every patient experienced relapse after autologous stem cell transplantation, and brentuximab vedotin exposure varied. Investigators isolated CD4+ T cells from thawed PBMCs through magnetic negative selection.

The TCR originated in a human donor with classical Hodgkin lymphoma. Material: CD4+ T cells from blood, obtained at baseline. The chain joins TRBV28 to TRBJ2-1; TRBD2 aligns across 11 bases. The CDR3 loop reads CASHRTSGSSSYNEQFF. CDR3 DNA: TGTGCCAGTCATCGGACTAGCGGGTCCAGCTCCTACAATGAGCAGTTCTTC.